A selection of T cell receptor beta chains follows, all from one sample in a study of OX40 agonist ivuxolimab in advanced cancers. Produced via immunoSEQ multiplex PCR; TCRdb's table is partial and in-frame only. This table holds approximately 97,000 clones, approximately 87% found once. The input for sequencing was CD4+ or CD8+ T cells sorted from blood, taken in a trial of the OX40 agonist ivuxolimab. The receptors were gathered from an adult with an advanced solid tumor such as melanoma, head and neck, liver or kidney cancer. The CDR3 runs from the conserved cysteine through the conserved F or W. Each record gives: V gene, J gene, D gene, clone size, CDR3 DNA, CDR3 protein. The D gene is left open where the match is weak. Clone size is shown for a subset of rows, as once, few, many or a class of expanded clone.

TRBV18,TRBJ2-2,NA,NA,TGTGCCAGCTCACCACTCGACGACAGCACCGGGGAGCTGTTTTTT,CASSPLDDSTGELFF
TRBV11-2,TRBJ1-1,NA,NA,TGTGCCAGCAGCTCCGTCGTGGAAGCTTTCTTT,CASSSVVEAFF
TRBV10-2,TRBJ2-1,TRBD2,NA,TGCGCCAGCGCCACTAGCGGGGGGGCTCATGAGCAGTTCTTC,CASATSGGAHEQFF
TRBV27,TRBJ1-2,NA,NA,TGTGCCAGCAGTGTCGAGGGGGGTAACTATGGCTACACCTTC,CASSVEGGNYGYTF
TRBV6-1,TRBJ2-7,NA,NA,TGTGCCAGCAGCCCGTGGCAGGGAGAGAGGGAGCAGTACTTC,CASSPWQGEREQYF
TRBV30,TRBJ2-1,TRBD2,NA,TGTGCCTGGGACGGGGGGGCTACACACAATGAGCAGTTCTTC,CAWDGGATHNEQFF
TRBV19,TRBJ1-2,NA,NA,TGTGCCAGTAGTATAGCTTGGCACAGGCGAGACTATGGCTACACCTTC,CASSIAWHRRDYGYTF
TRBV28,TRBJ2-6,NA,NA,TGTGCCAGCAGTTTAAGGTTTGGGGCCAACGTCCTGACTTTC,CASSLRFGANVLTF
TRBV7-2,TRBJ2-7,NA,NA,TGTGCCAGCAGTTGGGACTACGAGCAGTACTTC,CASSWDYEQYF
TRBV15,TRBJ1-5,TRBD1,NA,TGTGCCACAAACCGGGACAGAAATCAGCCCCAGCATTTT,CATNRDRNQPQHF
TRBV7-9,TRBJ1-3,NA,NA,TGTGCCAGCAGCTCCACAAACCCTGGAAACACCATATATTTT,CASSSTNPGNTIYF
TRBV5-1,TRBJ2-7,TRBD2,NA,TGCGCCAGCAGCTACAGCGGGGCTAGCTCCTACGAGCAGTACTTC,CASSYSGASSYEQYF
TRBV2,TRBJ1-5,TRBD1,NA,TGTGCCAGCAGTCCTGGACAGGGGATTTATCAGCCCCAGCATTTT,CASSPGQGIYQPQHF
TRBV11-1,TRBJ1-1,TRBD1,once,TGTGCCAGCAGTCCCGGGACAGGAAAGGGGAGCACTGAAGCTTTCTTT,CASSPGTGKGSTEAFF
TRBV14,TRBJ1-1,NA,medium-sized,TGTGCCAGCAGCCAAGGGTACGACGCTTTCTTT,CASSQGYDAFF
TRBV27,TRBJ1-5,NA,few,TGTGCCAGCAGTTTCTCCGACAGGAGTCAGCCCCAGCATTTT,CASSFSDRSQPQHF
TRBV7-2,TRBJ2-7,NA,NA,TGTGCCAGCAGCCGGGGCGAGTTGGTAGCCTACGAGCAGTACTTC,CASSRGELVAYEQYF
TRBV4-1,TRBJ1-5,NA,few,TGCGCCAGCAGCCAAGGGCCCCTTATCAATCAGCCCCAGCATTTT,CASSQGPLINQPQHF
TRBV5-1,TRBJ1-2,TRBD1,NA,TGCACCAGCAGCTTGGGTTTAGGGACAGATTTTTATGGCTACACCTTC,CTSSLGLGTDFYGYTF
TRBV6-5,TRBJ1-5,NA,NA,TGTGCCAGCAGCCTCGGACCCGGCAATCAGCCCCAGCATTTT,CASSLGPGNQPQHF
TRBV5-4,TRBJ2-1,NA,NA,TGTGCCAGCAGCTTGGGCGGGCGCAGTAGTGAGCAGTTCTTC,CASSLGGRSSEQFF
TRBV19,TRBJ1-4,NA,once,TGTGCCAGTACCGATCGGTTGCAGTCTAATGAAAAACTGTTTTTT,CASTDRLQSNEKLFF
TRBV7-2,TRBJ2-3,TRBD2,NA,TGTGCCAGCAGCGTTCGGGGGGACACAGATACGCAGTATTTT,CASSVRGDTDTQYF
TRBV23-1,TRBJ2-5,NA,NA,TGCGCCAGCAGTCAGAGGTTACCGAAGCAAGAGACCCAGTACTTC,CASSQRLPKQETQYF
TRBV6-6,TRBJ1-1,NA,NA,TGTGCCAGCAGCAGGACGCAGGGAAAGAACACTGAAGCTTTCTTT,CASSRTQGKNTEAFF
TRBV6-1,TRBJ1-2,TRBD1,NA,TGTGCCAGCAGTCAAAATGACAGGGAGAGGGGCTACACCTTC,CASSQNDRERGYTF
TRBV7-3,TRBJ2-2,NA,NA,TGTGCCAGCAGCTTACAGATGAACACCGGGGAGCTGTTTTTT,CASSLQMNTGELFF
TRBV19,TRBJ2-3,TRBD2,NA,TGTGCCAGTTCTAGCGGGGGGGCTGGAGATACGCAGTATTTT,CASSSGGAGDTQYF
TRBV19,TRBJ1-5,NA,NA,TGTGCCAGTTGCCGGGTCTCTAGCAATCAGCCCCAGCATTTT,CASCRVSSNQPQHF
TRBV15,TRBJ2-1,TRBD2,NA,TGTGCCACCCTTAGACCGGGGGGCTCCTACAATGAGCAGTTCTTC,CATLRPGGSYNEQFF
TRBV5-8,TRBJ1-5,NA,NA,TGTGCCAGCAGCTTGAGGTTCCAAGAACAGCCCCAGCATTTT,CASSLRFQEQPQHF
TRBV27,TRBJ1-4,TRBD1,once,TGTGCCAGCAGCCTAGGGGGGACAGGGAATGAAAAACTGTTTTTT,CASSLGGTGNEKLFF
TRBV5-1,TRBJ1-1,TRBD1,once,TGCGCCAGCAGCTTGGTCGGGACAGGGGGGAACACTGAAGCTTTCTTT,CASSLVGTGGNTEAFF
TRBV5-1,TRBJ1-6,NA,NA,TGCGCCAGCAGCTTGGATGGGGGAGGTAATTCACCCCTCCACTTT,CASSLDGGGNSPLHF
TRBV6-5,TRBJ2-4,NA,NA,TGTGCCAGCAGTCCGGGGGCCAAAAACATTCAGTACTTC,CASSPGAKNIQYF
TRBV5-1,TRBJ2-3,TRBD2,NA,TGCGCCAGCAGGGGACTAGCGGGAGGGATAACAGATACGCAGTATTTT,CASRGLAGGITDTQYF
TRBV18,TRBJ1-4,NA,NA,TGTGCCAGCTCCCTCGGACAGCTTGAAAAACTGTTTTTT,CASSLGQLEKLFF
TRBV9,TRBJ2-7,NA,NA,TGTGCCAGCAGTTATCCAGGGCATTACGAGCAGTACTTC,CASSYPGHYEQYF
TRBV30,TRBJ2-4,TRBD1,NA,TGTGCCTGGACCACAGGGGGCTGGAACATTCAGTACTTC,CAWTTGGWNIQYF
TRBV18,TRBJ1-2,TRBD1,few,TGTGCCAGCTCACAGGACAGGGACTATGGCTACACCTTC,CASSQDRDYGYTF
TRBV11-2,TRBJ2-7,TRBD2,NA,TGTGCCAGCAGCCTACGGACTAGCGGGAGCCACTACGAGCAGTACTTC,CASSLRTSGSHYEQYF
TRBV7-6,TRBJ2-1,TRBD1,NA,TGTGCCAGCAGCTTCTTGACAGGGGACTCCTACAATGAGCAGTTCTTC,CASSFLTGDSYNEQFF
TRBV30,TRBJ2-7,NA,NA,TGTGCCTGGAGTAGGGGTAGCTACGAGCAGTACTTC,CAWSRGSYEQYF
TRBV30,TRBJ2-1,NA,NA,TGTGCCTGGAGCCCAAAGGGGAGATCCTACAATGAGCAGTTCTTC,CAWSPKGRSYNEQFF
TRBV13,TRBJ2-7,TRBD2,once,TGTGCCAGCAGCTTGACTAGCGGGAAGGTTCGCGAGCAGTACTTC,CASSLTSGKVREQYF
TRBV18,TRBJ2-3,NA,NA,TGTGCCAGCTCCCATGTAGATACGCAGTATTTT,CASSHVDTQYF
TRBV5-5,TRBJ2-7,TRBD1,NA,TGTGCCAGCAGCTTGGACAGGGGGCGGGAGTACTTC,CASSLDRGREYF
TRBV7-9,TRBJ1-1,NA,NA,TGTGCCAGCAGCTTAATGGGGGCCGGGAACACTGAAGCTTTCTTT,CASSLMGAGNTEAFF
TRBV5-1,TRBJ2-3,TRBD1,NA,TGCGCCAGTGACCCCCTCGGGACAGGGACAGATACGCAGTATTTT,CASDPLGTGTDTQYF
TRBV6-5,TRBJ1-2,NA,NA,TGTGCCAGCAGTTATTTGGACAGTCGCGGCTACACCTTC,CASSYLDSRGYTF
TRBV5-1,TRBJ2-7,NA,NA,TGCGCCAGCAGCTTGGGGCAGCCTAGTTACTTCTACGAGCAGTACTTC,CASSLGQPSYFYEQYF